The clone carrying this T cell receptor beta chain was seen only a few times. This specimen belongs to a study of regulatory T cells in long-lasting Graves disease. To make TCR beta libraries, researchers used iRepertoire HTBI primers and Arm-PCR of CDR3 regions. TCRdb analysed the multiplex PCR reads with MiXCR anew, one entry per CDR3 protein. The profile shows more than 450,000 distinct CDR3 sequences, around 11% of them singletons. Specified time point: newly diagnosed GD, antithyroid drugs for less than 3 months. Making the TCR library involved RNA that had been extracted from PBMCs. The germline V gene encodes CDR1 SQVTM and CDR2 ANQGSEA. Trimming pared 6 bases from V and 7 bases from J, leaving 9 bases between. This CDR3 is built from 10 residues. These data were likewise used in another study, on T cells in Graves' hyperthyroidism and ophthalmopathy.

The chain has TRBV29-1 and TRBJ1-1, with D possibly matching TRBD1 (5 bases). The input for sequencing was peripheral blood mononuclear cells (PBMCs), taken at new diagnosis, from a patient treated with antithyroid drugs. The receptor was isolated from a woman in her twenties or thirties with Graves disease. CDR3 protein: CSVLDSEAFF. The CDR3 DNA reads TGCAGCGTCCTAGACAGTGAAGCTTTCTTT.